The 25 T cell receptor beta chains below were found in one sample sequenced in a study of identical twins. TCRdb reanalysed the 5' RACE reads using MiXCR and keeps one entry per CDR3 protein. Of over 200,000 distinct CDR3 sequences in the sample, 6% to 7% were seen once. These data also formed part of another study, on T cells expressing NK-cell markers.

The sequencing input was CD8+ T cells sorted from blood. The source is a woman under 30 in good health.

This clonotype was seen many times. This rearrangement joins TRBV15 to TRBJ1-5; D perhaps matches TRBD1 (6 bases). Germline CDR1 LNHNV, CDR2 YYDKDF (reference sequence). Trimming took 3 bases from V and 0 from J, leaving 9 bases between them. This CDR3 region has 15 residues. The CDR3 region is CATSRGHDSNQPQHF. DNA for the CDR3: TGTGCCACCAGCAGGGGACACGATAGCAATCAGCCCCAGCATTTT.

The chain uses TRBV5-6 and TRBJ2-1, with D perhaps TRBD1 or TRBD2 (5 bases each). The CDR3 contains 14 residues. Germline V gene data show CDR1 as SGHDT and CDR2 as YYEEEE. Trimming left V 1 base short and J 9 bases short, with 14 bases between. CDR3 in DNA: TGTGCCAGCAGCTTGTTCCGTGAGGGGTTTGAGCAGTTCTTC. This gives the protein CASSLFREGFEQFF.

V and J are TRBV10-3 and TRBJ2-3; D is undetermined. The germline V gene encodes CDR1 ENHRY and CDR2 SYGVKD. V shed 4 bases and J shed 2 bases, with 10 bases lying between them. The CDR3 is 14 amino acids. CDR3 in amino acids: CAISGLQITDTQYF. The CDR3 nucleotides are TGTGCCATCAGTGGGCTACAGATCACAGATACGCAGTATTTT.

This clonotype was seen only a few times. The chain links TRBV2 to TRBJ2-3; no clear D. Trimming cost V 0 bases and J 7 bases, with 8 bases left between them. The CDR3 contains 13 residues. Per germline, CDR1 SNHLY and CDR2 FYNNEI. CDR3: CASSEAPGYTQYF. The CDR3 coding sequence is TGTGCCAGCAGTGAAGCTCCAGGATATACGCAGTATTTT.

This clonotype was picked up many times. The chain is built from TRBV12-3 or TRBV12-4 and TRBJ2-1; D perhaps matches TRBD1 (6 bases). V was shortened by 7 bases and J by 5 bases, with 15 bases between the two germline ends. This CDR3 spans 14 amino acids. The CDR3 DNA is TGTGCCAGCATCCTGGACAGAGGGGACAATGAGCAGTTCTTC. This sequence encodes CASILDRGDNEQFF.

V and J are TRBV11-2 and TRBJ2-7; D is unresolved. Germline V CDR1 and CDR2: SGHAT, FQNNGV. V was trimmed by 1 base and J by 5 bases, leaving 15 bases between them. The CDR3 is 15 amino acids. The CDR3 DNA is TGTGCCAGCAGCTTAGTCTCTGGTGGAAGCCACGAGCAGTACTTC. The encoded protein is CASSLVSGGSHEQYF.

This clonotype was seen only a few times. This chain uses TRBV9 with TRBJ2-1; the match to TRBD2 covers 11 bases. This CDR3 is built from 17 residues. The V gene's germline CDR1 is SGDLS and CDR2 YYNGEE. Trimming removed 4 bases from V and 0 bases from J; junction bases left unmatched: 6. For the CDR3, the DNA is TGTGCCAGCAGCTACCTAGCGGGAGGAAGCTCCTACAATGAGCAGTTCTTC. This sequence encodes CASSYLAGGSSYNEQFF.

This clonotype was recorded many times. CDR3 region: CASSKKSGQAQPQHF. The CDR3 DNA reads TGTGCCAGCAGCAAGAAGTCAGGGCAGGCGCAGCCCCAGCATTTT. The rearrangement uses TRBV7-2 and TRBJ1-5; a weak D match, TRBD1 (5 bases). Germline V gives CDR1 SGHTA, CDR2 FQGNSA. The CDR3 contains 15 residues. The germline V and J ends were trimmed by 5 bases and 7 bases, with 18 bases remaining between them.

This clonotype showed up just a few times. The chain employs TRBV3-1 and TRBJ2-7; possible D gene TRBD2, 5 bases. This CDR3 contains 15 residues. Germline V lookup: CDR1 LGHDT, CDR2 YNNKEL (reference sequence). The V gene lost 7 bases and the J gene lost 2 bases, with 18 bases spanning the gap. CDR3 sequence (DNA): TGTGCCAGCACCCCCTCTGTGGGGAGCGCCTACGAGCAGTACTTC. It encodes CASTPSVGSAYEQYF.

This clonotype was counted ten times or more. The DNA for the CDR3 is TGCGCCAGCAGCCCCGGACTAGTGCGTGAGCAGTTCTTC. Translated, it gives CASSPGLVREQFF. J is TRBJ2-1 and V is TRBV4-3, with 7 nucleotides matching TRBD2. The V gene end was trimmed by 4 bases and the J gene end by 9 bases; junction bases not matched to a gene: 6. The CDR3 loop spans 13 amino acids. Germline V gene data show CDR1 as LGHNA and CDR2 as YSLEER.

The chain has TRBV30 and TRBJ2-7; a weak D match, TRBD1 (6 bases). The CDR3 has 13 residues. Germline V lookup: CDR1 GTSNPN, CDR2 SVGIG (reference sequence). V was pared by 2 bases and J by 7 bases, with 15 bases between. The CDR3: CAWSNLGAEEQYF. The CDR3 DNA is TGTGCCTGGAGTAACCTGGGGGCGGAGGAGCAGTACTTC.

In this sample, this clonotype turned up many times. In nucleotides, the CDR3 is TGTGCCAGCAGTTACTCGAAGCGGGGTGAGCAGTTCTTC. Its protein is CASSYSKRGEQFF. The chain links TRBV6-5 to TRBJ2-1, with TRBD2 matching over 7 bases. The CDR3 spans 13 residues. The germline V gene encodes CDR1 MNHEY and CDR2 SVGAGI. Trimming took 0 bases from V and 9 from J; bases not matched to a gene: 2.

This chain uses TRBV11-3 with TRBJ2-1, with D hard to call. The CDR3 sequence is 15 residues long. CDR1 is SGHNT and CDR2 is YENEEA in the germline V gene. Trimming pared 4 bases from V and 7 bases from J, leaving 17 bases between. The CDR3 protein is CASSWALAEGNEQFF. Here the CDR3 DNA reads TGTGCCAGCAGCTGGGCCCTGGCCGAAGGGAATGAGCAGTTCTTC.

This clonotype came up many times. This sequence joins TRBV14 and TRBJ2-5, with 8 nucleotides matching TRBD2. In germline, CDR1 is SGHDN, CDR2 FVKESK. The V segment lost 5 bases and the J segment 5 bases; nucleotides outside the gene matches: 13. This CDR3 has 16 residues. The chain's CDR3 is CASSGLAGSTGETQYF. As DNA, the CDR3 is TGTGCCAGCAGCGGATTAGCGGGGAGCACTGGGGAGACCCAGTACTTC.

This clonotype occurred many times. The CDR3 nucleotides read TGTGCCAGCAGCCCCGAGACTAGAATTGCGCAGTTCTTC. Translated: CASSPETRIAQFF. This rearrangement joins TRBV12-3 or TRBV12-4 to TRBJ2-1, with D possibly matching TRBD2 (6 bases). CDR3 size: 13 residues. V was clipped by 6 bases and J by 12 bases, with 18 bases between them.

This clonotype was picked up a small number of times. The gene calls are TRBV20-1 and TRBJ1-1; maybe TRBD1 (5 bases). CDR3 length: 12 residues. Trimming removed 4 bases at V and 3 bases at J, with 9 bases between. Germline V gene data show CDR1 as DFQATT and CDR2 as SNEGSKA (reference sequence). The CDR3 is CSATDRDTEAFF. Written as DNA, the CDR3 is TGCAGTGCTACTGACAGAGACACTGAAGCTTTCTTT.

V and J are TRBV6-5 and TRBJ2-7; D might be TRBD1 or TRBD2, each matching 5 bases. V lost 3 bases, J lost 2 bases, and 11 bases lay in between. Germline values: CDR1 MNHEY, CDR2 SVGAGI. This CDR3 has 14 amino acids. The CDR3 loop is CASSYGTETYEQYF. The CDR3 region has the DNA TGTGCCAGCAGTTATGGGACCGAGACCTACGAGCAGTACTTC.

V and J are TRBV20-1 and TRBJ2-7; no clear D. This CDR3 has 10 residues. Germline lookup yields CDR1 DFQATT and CDR2 SNEGSKA (reference sequence). Trimming took off 1 base at V and 5 bases at J, with 3 bases between the two ends. The CDR3 DNA reads TGCAGTGCTAGAGGGGACGAGCAGTACTTC. Its translation: CSARGDEQYF.

The chain couples TRBV4-1 to TRBJ2-1, with 9 bases matching TRBD2. Germline CDR1 reads MGHRA; CDR2 reads YSYEKL. Trimming removed 1 base from V and 15 bases from J; junction bases left unmatched: 13. The CDR3 is 15 amino acids. The chain's CDR3 is CASSQVEAGGVDRFF. In DNA form, the CDR3 reads TGCGCCAGCAGCCAAGTTGAGGCGGGGGGGGTGGATCGGTTCTTC.

This clonotype was detected many times. The gene calls are TRBV5-1 and TRBJ2-7; 9 bases map to TRBD1. The CDR3 is made up of 15 amino acids. Germline V gene lookup returns CDR1 SGHRS and CDR2 YFSETQ. V dropped 5 bases and J dropped 6; count of bases not matched to a gene: 12. The CDR3 sequence: CASRKDRGVSGEQYF. In DNA, the CDR3 is TGCGCCAGCAGGAAGGACAGGGGAGTATCGGGCGAGCAGTACTTC.

V usage is TRBV5-5 and J usage is TRBJ2-5, with D unresolved. Trimming took off 0 bases at V and 1 base at J, with 10 bases between the two ends. The CDR3 spans 15 residues. Germline V gives CDR1 SGHKS, CDR2 YYEKEE (reference sequence). CDR3 sequence: CASSLEGRFQETQYF. The CDR3 DNA follows: TGTGCCAGCAGCTTGGAGGGTCGGTTCCAAGAGACCCAGTACTTC.

At least ten counts were recorded for this clonotype. The chain links TRBV12-3 or TRBV12-4 to TRBJ1-1; D gene unclear. The germline V and J ends were trimmed by 3 bases and 5 bases, with 7 bases remaining between them. The CDR3 is made up of 12 amino acids. This CDR3 is CASSFSATEAFF. As DNA, the CDR3 is TGTGCCAGCAGTTTCTCGGCGACTGAAGCTTTCTTT.

This clonotype appeared many times. This chain connects TRBV15 to TRBJ2-7; D might be TRBD1 (6 bases). Trimming took off 3 bases at V and 3 bases at J, with 15 bases between the two ends. This CDR3 has 15 amino acids. Germline V gene lookup returns CDR1 LNHNV and CDR2 YYDKDF (reference sequence). The CDR3, as DNA: TGTGCCACCAGCAGTTACCGGGACACTGACTACGAGCAGTACTTC. It is translated as CATSSYRDTDYEQYF.

This clonotype has a handful of counts. The chain has TRBV7-9 and TRBJ2-3; the D call may be TRBD1 or TRBD2 (6 bases each). The CDR3 is made up of 15 amino acids. The germline V and J ends were trimmed by 2 bases and 4 bases, with 13 bases remaining between them. The germline V gene encodes CDR1 SEHNR and CDR2 FQNEAQ (reference sequence). The CDR3, as DNA: TGTGCCAGCAGCTTACCAAACAGGGACTCAGATACGCAGTATTTT. As protein: CASSLPNRDSDTQYF.

This clonotype was found many times. The chain links TRBV9 to TRBJ2-7; either TRBD1 or TRBD2 may supply D (5 bases each). Germline CDR1 reads SGDLS; CDR2 reads YYNGEE. Trimming pared 0 bases from V and 2 bases from J, leaving 9 bases between. This CDR3 comprises 14 residues. The CDR3 DNA follows: TGTGCCAGCAGCGTAGGGGACGGTACCTACGAGCAGTACTTC. This translates into CASSVGDGTYEQYF.